A single sample gave rise to the 16 T cell receptor beta chains below, sequenced in a study of regulatory T cells in long-lasting Graves disease. Construction of the TCR beta libraries employed iRepertoire HTBI primers in conjunction with Arm-PCR of CDR3 regions. MiXCR was run by TCRdb on the multiplex PCR reads, yielding one entry per CDR3 protein. The sample has fewer than 400,000 distinct CDR3 sequences; less than 25% are singletons. Documented time point: persistent/refractory GD, antithyroid drugs over 5 years with positive TRAb. The authors made the TCR library using RNA they extracted from PBMCs. Here the sequenced sample was peripheral blood mononuclear cells (PBMCs), taken when the disease was refractory, from a patient treated with antithyroid drugs. These receptor sequences come from a female donor with Graves disease.

The gene calls are TRBV4-3 and TRBJ2-7; TRBD1 matches at 9 bases. Germline V CDR1 and CDR2: LGHNA, YSLEER. V shed 3 bases, J shed 2 bases, and the junction held 8 bases outside the gene matches. The CDR3 runs to 16 residues. The CDR3 DNA reads as TGCGCCAGCAGCCAGGGGACAGGGATCATTCCCTACGAGCAGTACTTC. This encodes CASSQGTGIIPYEQYF.

This clonotype was detected ten times or more. The chain employs TRBV12-3 or TRBV12-4 and TRBJ2-7, with D possibly TRBD2 on 7 matching bases. The CDR3 loop spans 16 amino acids. V was shortened by 5 bases and J by 6 bases, with 23 bases between the two germline ends. CDR3 DNA: TGTGCCAGCAGTCCAAGGGGGGGGATCCCTTCCGTCGAGCAGTACTTC. Its protein is CASSPRGGIPSVEQYF.

The gene calls are TRBV10-3 and TRBJ1-4; weak D call: TRBD1 (5 bases). Trimming pared 7 bases from V and 6 bases from J, leaving 12 bases between. Germline loops: CDR1 ENHRY, CDR2 SYGVKD. The CDR3 has 13 residues. This CDR3 is CAIKSGSDEKLFF. For the CDR3, the DNA is TGTGCCATCAAATCAGGGTCGGATGAAAAACTGTTTTTT.

This clonotype was counted at least ten times. The rearrangement joins TRBV11-1 to TRBJ2-5; possible D gene TRBD2, 5 bases. Between the trimmed V and J ends, which lost 1 base and 5 bases, there was a span of 14 bases. CDR1 is SGHAT and CDR2 is FQDESV in the germline V gene (reference sequence). This CDR3 has 15 residues. CDR3 coding DNA: TGTGCCAGCAGCTTAGAGGGCCGGAGCGGCGAGACCCAGTACTTC. Its translation is CASSLEGRSGETQYF.

Ten or more counts support this clonotype. The rearrangement joins TRBV2 to TRBJ1-1; the D is unclear. V was shortened by 1 base and J by 7 bases, with 10 bases between the two germline ends. CDR1 is SNHLY and CDR2 is FYNNEI in the germline V gene. The CDR3 is 13 amino acids. The CDR3 here is CASSEGAASEAFF. The CDR3 nucleotides are TGTGCCAGCAGTGAAGGGGCAGCTAGTGAAGCTTTCTTT.

This clonotype was detected many times. The V and J genes are TRBV7-2 and TRBJ1-4, with 7 bases identical to TRBD1. J lost 0 bases, V lost 11 bases, and 9 bases had no gene match. CDR3 length: 15 amino acids. CDR1 is SGHTA and CDR2 is FQGNSA in the germline V gene. The CDR3, as DNA: TGTGCCTGCGCGGACAGGCCAACAACTAATGAAAAACTGTTTTTT. Its translation is CACADRPTTNEKLFF. The entire variable domain, with the rest obtained from reference TRBV7-2 and TRBJ1-4, is as follows: GAGVSQSPSNKVTEKGKDVELRCDPISGHTALYWYRQSLGQGLEFLIYFQGNSAPDKSGLPSDRFSAERTGGSVSTLTIQRTQQEDSAVYLCACADRPTTNEKLFFGSGTQLSVL.

This clonotype came up many times. This rearrangement joins TRBV2 to TRBJ2-5, with D uncertain. The V end was cut by 4 bases, the J end by 4 bases, with 7 bases between. Germline V gene sequence: CDR1 SNHLY, CDR2 FYNNEI. This CDR3 contains 12 residues. The CDR3: CASSVWGETQYF. The CDR3 DNA is TGTGCCAGCAGTGTATGGGGAGAGACCCAGTACTTC.

This clonotype was counted many times. J is TRBJ1-1 and V is TRBV28; D not resolved. In germline, CDR1 is MDHEN, CDR2 SYDVKM. The ends were cut back, 7 bases at V and 8 bases at J, with 11 bases in the middle. This CDR3 spans 11 amino acids. CDR3 DNA: TGTGCCAGCATGAGAGCTTCCGAAGCTTTCTTT. Translating it yields CASMRASEAFF.

This clonotype has only one observation. This sequence joins TRBV6-5 and TRBJ2-1; TRBD2 matches 7 bases. The germline CDR1 and CDR2 sequences are MNHEY and SVGAGI. Germline trimming cut 4 bases from V and 15 bases from J; bases unmatched to any gene: 15. The CDR3 is made up of 14 amino acids. The DNA of the CDR3 is TGTGCCAGCAGTTCAGACGATAGCGGGTCGGGTTTGTTCTTC. Its protein product is CASSSDDSGSGLFF.

There are many counts of this clonotype. The germline gene is not matched at one end of the junction; a read error may be the cause. V and J are TRBV5-1 and TRBJ2-4, with D hard to call. Germline lookup yields CDR1 SGHRS and CDR2 YFSETQ. This CDR3 region has 13 residues. The CDR3 spells CASSLGDGNIQYF. CDR3 coding DNA: TGTGCCAGCAGCTTAGGAGACGGAAACATTCAGTACTTC.

The J gene is TRBJ2-7, the V gene TRBV7-2; TRBD2 agrees at 10 bases. V lost 2 bases to trimming and J lost 2 bases; unmatched junction nucleotides: 6. Germline V gene lookup returns CDR1 SGHTA and CDR2 FQGNSA. CDR3 length equals 16 residues. The CDR3 sequence: CASSLTTSGAAYEQYF. The CDR3 nucleotides read TGTGCCAGCAGCTTAACTACTAGCGGGGCGGCCTACGAGCAGTACTTC.

This clonotype showed up many times. The chain recombines TRBV12-3 or TRBV12-4 with TRBJ2-1; perhaps TRBD1 as D (5 bases). The CDR3 sequence is 19 residues long. Trimming shortened V by 3 bases and J by 0 bases, and 21 bases separated the two germline ends. The CDR3 nucleotides read TGTGCCAGCAGTTTGTTTGACAGTTTGAATCGGAGCTCCTACAATGAGCAGTTCTTC. Translating it yields CASSLFDSLNRSSYNEQFF.

This rearrangement joins TRBV20-1 to TRBJ1-6, with a weak D call TRBD1 (6 bases). V lost 6 bases and J lost 7, with 16 bases in between. This CDR3 is built from 14 residues. Germline-derived CDR1 and CDR2 are DFQATT and SNEGSKA (reference sequence). This chain's CDR3 is CSAPSDRRNSPLHF. The CDR3 DNA is TGCAGTGCCCCCTCGGACAGAAGAAATTCACCCCTCCACTTT.

This clonotype was observed a handful of times. The rearrangement links TRBV7-2 to TRBJ1-6; possibly TRBD1 for D (6 bases). The CDR3 sequence is 15 residues long. The germline CDR1 and CDR2 sequences are SGHTA and FQGNSA. The ends were cut back, 5 bases at V and 4 bases at J, with 12 bases in the middle. In DNA form, the CDR3 reads TGTGCCAGCAGCCTGGGACATATTTATAATTCACCCCTCCACTTT. This gives the protein CASSLGHIYNSPLHF.

This clonotype was seen a handful of times. This chain connects TRBV2 to TRBJ2-4, with TRBD1 as a possible D gene (5 bases). V was trimmed by 6 bases and J by 5 bases, leaving 17 bases between them. The CDR3 is made up of 15 amino acids. In germline, CDR1 is SNHLY, CDR2 FYNNEI. The CDR3 sequence: CASRKNPGYENIQYF. In DNA form, the CDR3 reads TGTGCCAGCAGGAAGAACCCAGGGTATGAAAACATTCAGTACTTC.

This clonotype has just a few counts. V is TRBV20-1 and J is TRBJ1-2, with a tentative D call TRBD1 (5 bases). V was shortened by 6 bases and J by 5 bases, with 10 bases between the two germline ends. Germline-derived CDR1 and CDR2 are DFQATT and SNEGSKA (reference sequence). The CDR3 extends over 11 amino acids. The chain's CDR3 is CSAWDGYGYTF. The DNA of the CDR3 is TGCAGTGCCTGGGACGGGTATGGCTACACCTTC.